This T cell receptor (beta chain) was captured by sequencing in a study of T cells in Graves' hyperthyroidism and ophthalmopathy. Notes on the study in general: Onset of ophthalmopathy came a median approximately 6.5 months after the model predicted it. Ophthalmopathy and stable hyperthyroidism were separated by a 13 V-J model.

Trimming removed 11 bases at V and 0 bases at J, with 19 bases between. The CDR3 totals 15 residues. The V gene's germline CDR1 is SEHNR and CDR2 FQNEAQ (reference sequence). Many counts were recorded for this clonotype. Its cognate antigen is unknown. Amplification of TCR beta CDR3 regions used RNA as the template. HTBI primers were employed in a first-round RT-PCR of the TCR CDR3. TCRdb fed the multiplex PCR reads into MiXCR, producing one record per CDR3 protein. The data hold 550,000 to 700,000 distinct CDR3 sequences, with 46% observed a single time. A patient was excluded if there was uncontrolled infection, other autoimmune disease, pregnancy or lactation. Based on clinical symptoms, serum thyroxine and TRAb, thyroid ultrasound and orbital computed tomography, diagnoses were reached.

The sequenced material came from peripheral blood or thyroid tissue (not recorded which). This chain connects TRBV7-9 to TRBJ1-1; D uncertain. This TCR came from an adult woman with Graves' disease, either hyperthyroidism or ophthalmopathy (not recorded which). Here the CDR3 reads CACREGMTMNTEAFF. The CDR3, as DNA: TGTGCCTGCCGGGAGGGAATGACAATGAACACTGAAGCTTTCTTT. The full variable domain, completed using reference TRBV7-9 and TRBJ1-1, is DTGVSQNPRHKITKRGQNVTFRCDPISEHNRLYWYRQTLGQGPEFLTYFQNEAQLEKSRLLSDRFSAERPKGSFSTLEIQRTEQGDSAMYLCACREGMTMNTEAFFGQGTRLTVV.